What follows describes a single T cell receptor beta chain. These data are taken from a study of blood T cell repertoires in COVID-19. TCRdb keeps only in-frame clones here, not all; method: immunoSEQ multiplex PCR. The table records some 270,000 clones, approximately 88% of them present only once. CDR1 is SEHNR and CDR2 is FQNEAQ in the germline V gene (reference sequence). V dropped 5 bases and J dropped 0; count of bases not matched to a gene: 10. The CDR3 has 19 residues. The sequence was collected from a woman between 35 and 50 years old who had recovered from COVID-19. The specimen sequenced was PBMCs or T cells enriched from blood (not recorded which). The rearrangement links TRBV7-9 to TRBJ2-1; TRBD2 matches 13 bases. This CDR3 reads CASSPRTSGSESSYNEQFF. For the CDR3, the DNA is TGTGCCAGCAGCCCACGGACTAGCGGGAGCGAAAGCTCCTACAATGAGCAGTTCTTC.